This TCR beta chain originates from a study of OX40 agonist ivuxolimab in advanced cancers. Across the study: Every patient in dose escalation had hepatocellular carcinoma, melanoma, renal cell or head and neck cancer. Partial responses were recorded for three patients, including one with hepatocellular carcinoma and two with cutaneous melanoma. Study-level findings and limits: Doses of 0.1 to 3.0 mg/kg were accompanied by clonal expansion of CD4+ and CD8+ blood T cells by week 6. People who partly responded at 0.1-3.0 mg/kg had some of the least clonal expansion seen.

On this clone: The antigen is unknown.

Germline loops: CDR1 MGHRA, CDR2 YSYEKL. The V end was cut by 0 bases, the J end by 3 bases, with 18 bases between. The length of the CDR3 is 17 residues. Profiled with immunoSEQ multiplex PCR; TCRdb holds only in-frame clones, not every one. This table holds 50,000 to 60,000 clones, roughly 87% found once. This sample comprised CD4+ or CD8+ T cells sorted from blood, obtained in a trial of the OX40 agonist ivuxolimab. This clonotype was obtained from an adult with an advanced solid tumor such as melanoma, head and neck, liver or kidney cancer. V usage is TRBV4-1 and J usage is TRBJ2-7, with a possible D match to TRBD2 (6 bases). CDR3 loop: CASSQEFVGLSVYEQYV. CDR3 nucleotides: TGCGCCAGCAGCCAAGAATTCGTCGGACTATCGGTCTACGAGCAGTACGTC.